Reported below is one T cell receptor beta chain. Some clones are missing from TCRdb's copy, which holds only in-frame ones; the method was immunoSEQ multiplex PCR. The data hold around 2,000,000 clones, with about 93% observed a single time. This entry comes from a study of shared clonotypes between healthy human individuals. Only CD45RO-negative cells positively selected for CCR7 counted as naive CD8 cells, so terminally differentiated effector memory CD45RA+ cells were excluded. Trimming cost V 4 bases and J 5 bases; bases outside gene matches: 12. Looked up from germline, CDR1 is MGHRA and CDR2 is YSYEKL. This CDR3 has 16 amino acids.

The V gene is TRBV4-1, the J gene TRBJ2-3; 7 bases agree with TRBD2. The sequencing sample was made of naive CD8+ T cells from PBMCs. The source is a man aged 18 to 35 in good health. Some clones in this sample may be carry-over from other donors' samples. This CDR3 reads CASSPQVGGSVDTQYF. DNA for the CDR3: TGCGCCAGCAGCCCCCAGGTAGGCGGGAGTGTAGATACGCAGTATTTT.